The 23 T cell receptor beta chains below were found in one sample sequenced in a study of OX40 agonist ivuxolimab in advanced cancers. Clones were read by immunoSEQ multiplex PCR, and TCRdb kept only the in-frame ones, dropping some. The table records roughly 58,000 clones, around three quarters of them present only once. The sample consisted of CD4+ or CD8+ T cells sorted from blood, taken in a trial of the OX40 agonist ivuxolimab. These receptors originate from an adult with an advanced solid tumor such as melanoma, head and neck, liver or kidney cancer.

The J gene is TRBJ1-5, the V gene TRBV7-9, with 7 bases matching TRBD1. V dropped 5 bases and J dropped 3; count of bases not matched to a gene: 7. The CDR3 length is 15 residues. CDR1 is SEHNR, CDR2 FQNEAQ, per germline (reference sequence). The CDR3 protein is CASSPGDSNNQPQHF. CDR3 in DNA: TGTGCCAGCAGCCCCGGGGACAGCAACAATCAGCCCCAGCATTTT.

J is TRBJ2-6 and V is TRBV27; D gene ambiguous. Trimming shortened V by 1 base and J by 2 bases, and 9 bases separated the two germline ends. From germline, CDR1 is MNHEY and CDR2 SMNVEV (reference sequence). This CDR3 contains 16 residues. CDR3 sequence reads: CASSLYWAAGANVLTF. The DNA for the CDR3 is TGTGCCAGCAGTTTATATTGGGCAGCTGGGGCCAACGTCCTGACTTTC.

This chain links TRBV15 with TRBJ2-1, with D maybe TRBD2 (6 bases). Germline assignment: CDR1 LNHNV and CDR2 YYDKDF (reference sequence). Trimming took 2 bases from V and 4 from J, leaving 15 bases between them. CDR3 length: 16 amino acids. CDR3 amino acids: CATSRTGGPMYNEQFF. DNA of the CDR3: TGTGCCACCAGCAGAACCGGAGGGCCGATGTACAATGAGCAGTTCTTC.

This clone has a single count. CDR3 in amino acids: CASRDHTNSRVGYTF. In DNA form, the CDR3 reads TGTGCCAGTAGGGACCACACCAATAGTCGGGTCGGCTACACCTTC. The chain combines TRBV19 with TRBJ1-2; D unclear. Germline assignment: CDR1 LNHDA and CDR2 SQIVND (reference sequence). V shed 6 bases and J shed 8 bases, with 22 bases lying between them. This CDR3 comprises 15 residues.

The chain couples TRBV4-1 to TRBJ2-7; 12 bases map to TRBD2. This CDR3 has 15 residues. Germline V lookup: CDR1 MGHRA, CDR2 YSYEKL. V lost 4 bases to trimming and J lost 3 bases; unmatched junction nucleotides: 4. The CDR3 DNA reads TGCGCCAGCAGCCTATGGACTAGCGGGGTCTACGAGCAGTACTTC. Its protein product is CASSLWTSGVYEQYF.

CDR3: CASSKDLRGYNTGELFF. The DNA for the CDR3 is TGTGCCAGCAGCAAAGACCTCCGGGGTTACAACACCGGGGAGCTGTTTTTT. The chain is built from TRBV9 and TRBJ2-2; weak D call: TRBD2 (5 bases). V lost 4 bases to trimming and J lost 2 bases, with 18 bases between them. The CDR3 is 17 residues long. Germline CDR1 is SGDLS and CDR2 is YYNGEE.

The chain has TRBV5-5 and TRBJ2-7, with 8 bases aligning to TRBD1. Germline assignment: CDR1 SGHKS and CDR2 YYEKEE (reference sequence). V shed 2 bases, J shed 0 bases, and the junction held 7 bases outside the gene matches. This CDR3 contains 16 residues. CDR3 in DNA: TGTGCCAGCAGCTTACCCGGGACAGGAAACTCCTACGAGCAGTACTTC. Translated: CASSLPGTGNSYEQYF.

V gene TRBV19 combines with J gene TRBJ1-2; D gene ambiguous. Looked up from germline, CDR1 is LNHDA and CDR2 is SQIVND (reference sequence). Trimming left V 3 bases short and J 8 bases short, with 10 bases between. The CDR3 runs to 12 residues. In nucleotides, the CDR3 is TGTGCCAGTAGTATCCTGGAATACGGCTACACCTTC. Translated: CASSILEYGYTF.

The CDR3 is CASSLMEASGRQYF. In DNA, the CDR3 is TGTGCCAGCAGTCTGATGGAGGCTAGCGGGAGGCAGTATTTT. The rearrangement links TRBV6-1 to TRBJ2-3, with 10 bases that match TRBD2. Germline CDR1 and CDR2: MNHNS and SASEGT. Germline trimming cut 5 bases from V and 11 bases from J; bases unmatched to any gene: 10. The CDR3 sequence is 14 residues long.

The CDR3: CASSSSTVGQGTIEQFF. CDR3 DNA sequence: TGCGCCAGCAGCTCATCTACCGTTGGACAGGGGACGATTGAGCAGTTCTTC. V and J are TRBV5-1 and TRBJ2-1; 9 bases line up with TRBD1. The length of the CDR3 is 17 residues. Unmatched junction bases numbered 16, after V lost 3 bases and J lost 9 bases. Germline loops: CDR1 SGHRS, CDR2 YFSETQ.

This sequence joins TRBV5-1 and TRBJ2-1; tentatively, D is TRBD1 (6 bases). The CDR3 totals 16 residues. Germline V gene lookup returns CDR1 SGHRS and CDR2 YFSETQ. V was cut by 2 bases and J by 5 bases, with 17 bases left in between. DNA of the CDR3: TGCGCCAGCAGCTTCACCACAGGGACAAAGAACAATGAGCAGTTCTTC. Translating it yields CASSFTTGTKNNEQFF.

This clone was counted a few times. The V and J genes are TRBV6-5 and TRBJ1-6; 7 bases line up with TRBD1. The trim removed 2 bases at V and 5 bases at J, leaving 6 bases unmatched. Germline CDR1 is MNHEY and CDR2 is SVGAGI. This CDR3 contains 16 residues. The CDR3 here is CASSYQGGGHNSPLHF. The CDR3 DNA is TGTGCCAGCAGTTACCAGGGGGGAGGTCATAATTCACCCCTCCACTTT.

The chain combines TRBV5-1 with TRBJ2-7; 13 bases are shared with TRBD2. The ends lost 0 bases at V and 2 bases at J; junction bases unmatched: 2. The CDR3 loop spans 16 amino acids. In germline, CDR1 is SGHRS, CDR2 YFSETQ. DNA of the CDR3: TGCGCCAGCAGCTTGGGACTAGCGGGAGGTCCCTACGAGCAGTACTTC. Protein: CASSLGLAGGPYEQYF.

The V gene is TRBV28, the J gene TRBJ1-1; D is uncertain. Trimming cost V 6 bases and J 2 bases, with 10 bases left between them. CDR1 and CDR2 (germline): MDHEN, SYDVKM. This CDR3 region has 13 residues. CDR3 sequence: CASRFRGNTEAFF. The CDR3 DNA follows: TGTGCCAGCAGATTCAGAGGTAACACTGAAGCTTTCTTT.

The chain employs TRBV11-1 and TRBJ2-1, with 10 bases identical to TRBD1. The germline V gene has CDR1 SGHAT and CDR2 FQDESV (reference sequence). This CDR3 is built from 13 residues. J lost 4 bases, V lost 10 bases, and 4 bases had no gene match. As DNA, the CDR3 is TGTGCCACGGCGGGACAGGGGTACAATGAGCAGTTCTTC. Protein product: CATAGQGYNEQFF.

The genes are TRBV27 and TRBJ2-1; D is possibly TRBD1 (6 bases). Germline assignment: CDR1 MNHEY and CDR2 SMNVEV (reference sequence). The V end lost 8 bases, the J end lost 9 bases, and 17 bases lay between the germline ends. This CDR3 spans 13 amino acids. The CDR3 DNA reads TGTGCCAGCCGGTTTACAGGGCAGGGTGAGCAGTTCTTC. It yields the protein CASRFTGQGEQFF.

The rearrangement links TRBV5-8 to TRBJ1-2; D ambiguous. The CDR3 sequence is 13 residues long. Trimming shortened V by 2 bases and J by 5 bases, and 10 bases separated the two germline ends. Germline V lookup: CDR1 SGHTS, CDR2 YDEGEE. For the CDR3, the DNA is TGTGCCAGCAGCTTCACGGGGAAGTATGGCTACACCTTC. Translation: CASSFTGKYGYTF.

CDR3 nucleotides: TGTGCCAGCAGCGTAGGGGGACTAGCGGGGGGCGTACAAGAGACCCAGTACTTC. Translating it yields CASSVGGLAGGVQETQYF. The chain has TRBV9 and TRBJ2-5; 15 bases are a match to TRBD2. The V and J ends lost 0 bases and 2 bases, in that order; junction bases with no gene match: 5. The V gene's germline CDR1 is SGDLS and CDR2 YYNGEE. CDR3 length equals 18 residues.

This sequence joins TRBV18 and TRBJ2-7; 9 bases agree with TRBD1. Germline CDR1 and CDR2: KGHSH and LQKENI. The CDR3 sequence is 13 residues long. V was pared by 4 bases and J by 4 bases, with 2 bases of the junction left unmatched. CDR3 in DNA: TGTGCCAGCTCACGGACAGGGGCATACGAGCAGTACTTC. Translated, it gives CASSRTGAYEQYF.

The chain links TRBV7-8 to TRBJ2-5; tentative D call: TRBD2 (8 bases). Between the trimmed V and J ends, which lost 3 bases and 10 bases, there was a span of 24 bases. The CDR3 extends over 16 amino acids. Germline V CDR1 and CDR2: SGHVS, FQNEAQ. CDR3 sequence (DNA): TGTGCCAGCAGCTTGGTTATAGCGGGACAGAAGAGAGACCAGTACTTC. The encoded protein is CASSLVIAGQKRDQYF.

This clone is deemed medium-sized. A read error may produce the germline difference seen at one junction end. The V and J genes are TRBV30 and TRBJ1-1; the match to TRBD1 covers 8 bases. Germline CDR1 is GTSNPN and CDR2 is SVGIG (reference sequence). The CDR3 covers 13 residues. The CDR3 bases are TGTGCCTGGAGTGTAACGGGGACAGGCGCGCTATACTTT. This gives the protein CAWSVTGTGALYF.

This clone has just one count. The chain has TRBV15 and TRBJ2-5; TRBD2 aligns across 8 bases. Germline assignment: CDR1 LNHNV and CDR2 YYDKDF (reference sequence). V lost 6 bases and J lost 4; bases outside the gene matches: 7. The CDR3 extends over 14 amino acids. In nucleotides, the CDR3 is TGTGCCACCAGAAGCGGACTAGCAGGAGAGACCCAGTACTTC. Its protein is CATRSGLAGETQYF.

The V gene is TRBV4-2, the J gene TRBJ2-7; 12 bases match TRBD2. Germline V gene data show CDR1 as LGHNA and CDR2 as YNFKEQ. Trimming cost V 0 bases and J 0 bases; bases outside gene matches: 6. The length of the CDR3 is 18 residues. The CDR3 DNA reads TGTGCCAGCAGCCAAGACCGGACTAGCGGGATGAGCTCCTACGAGCAGTACTTC. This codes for CASSQDRTSGMSSYEQYF.